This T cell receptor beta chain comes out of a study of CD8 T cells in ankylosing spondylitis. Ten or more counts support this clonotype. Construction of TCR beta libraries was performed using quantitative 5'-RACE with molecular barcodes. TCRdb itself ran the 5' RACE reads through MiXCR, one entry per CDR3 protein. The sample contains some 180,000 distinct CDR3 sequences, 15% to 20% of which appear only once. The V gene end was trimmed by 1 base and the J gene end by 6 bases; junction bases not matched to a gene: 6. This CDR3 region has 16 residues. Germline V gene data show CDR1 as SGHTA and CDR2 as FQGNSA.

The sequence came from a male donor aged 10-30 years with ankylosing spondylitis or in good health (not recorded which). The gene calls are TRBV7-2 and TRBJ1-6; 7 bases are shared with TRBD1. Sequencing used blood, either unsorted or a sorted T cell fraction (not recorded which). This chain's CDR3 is CASSLGGTVGNSPLHF. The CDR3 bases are TGTGCCAGCAGCTTAGGAGGGACAGTCGGTAATTCACCCCTCCACTTT.